This TCR beta chain appears in the sequencing data of a study of T-cell reconstitution after alpha-beta-depleted transplantation in children. This clonotype was recorded many times. The antigen remains undetermined. Study observations and caveats: T-cell counts and diversity at one year post-transplant came mainly from newly produced T cells. Roughly two months post-transplant, alpha-beta T cells reportedly originated from several hundred graft clones that had expanded. Some patients' high day-60 TCRbeta diversity was attributed to recipient cells surviving conditioning.

CDR3 size: 13 residues. CDR1 and CDR2 from the germline V gene are MNHNS and SASEGT. The germline V and J ends were trimmed by 10 bases and 1 base, with 8 bases remaining between them. Preparation of the TCRbeta library used unique molecular identifiers. TCRdb fed the PCR reads into MiXCR, producing one record per CDR3 protein. The table has around 500,000 distinct CDR3 sequences, roughly 23% seen once; the top ten hold about 14%. The gene calls are TRBV6-1 and TRBJ1-6; D is undetermined. The clonotype originates from a boy in the first two years of life who had a stem cell transplant for acute myeloid leukemia, so the T cells may come from the graft donor. The material sequenced was PBMCs, mostly from graft donor cells, taken 360 days after TCRalphabeta/CD19-depleted stem cell transplant. CDR3 in amino acids: CATMDSYNSPLHF. Here the CDR3 DNA reads TGTGCCACTATGGATTCCTATAATTCACCCCTCCACTTT.